This T cell receptor (beta chain) comes out of a study of T cell responses to AZD1222 COVID-19 vaccine. This clone came up a few times. Its antigen is undetermined. Study observations and caveats: Compared with day 0, the breadth and depth of the Spike-specific TCR repertoire rose significantly after two doses of AZD1222. Samples come after the peak T cell response, not at day 14. Clonal diversity may have been underestimated, and the donors were mostly white British, with more females than males. Spike-wide coverage was observed for vaccine-associated CD4 TCRs, with dominant responses at 160-218 and 743-854.

Libraries were prepared by immunoSEQ multiplex PCR; TCRdb keeps only in-frame clonotypes and omits some of them. The repertoire holds 150,000 to 180,000 clones, with under 95% as singletons. The clonotype originates from an adult in good health. The sample here was peripheral blood, taken on day 0 of AZD1222 vaccination.

The CDR3 reads CASSAVQGTHQPQHF. For the CDR3, the DNA is TGTGCCAGCAGCGCGGTACAGGGGACTCATCAGCCCCAGCATTTT. V is TRBV3-1 (or the pseudogene TRBV3-2) and J is TRBJ1-5, with 7 nucleotides matching TRBD1. This CDR3 has 15 amino acids. The germline gives CDR1 LGHDT, CDR2 YNNKEL (reference sequence). The V gene end was trimmed by 5 bases and the J gene end by 5 bases; junction bases not matched to a gene: 9.